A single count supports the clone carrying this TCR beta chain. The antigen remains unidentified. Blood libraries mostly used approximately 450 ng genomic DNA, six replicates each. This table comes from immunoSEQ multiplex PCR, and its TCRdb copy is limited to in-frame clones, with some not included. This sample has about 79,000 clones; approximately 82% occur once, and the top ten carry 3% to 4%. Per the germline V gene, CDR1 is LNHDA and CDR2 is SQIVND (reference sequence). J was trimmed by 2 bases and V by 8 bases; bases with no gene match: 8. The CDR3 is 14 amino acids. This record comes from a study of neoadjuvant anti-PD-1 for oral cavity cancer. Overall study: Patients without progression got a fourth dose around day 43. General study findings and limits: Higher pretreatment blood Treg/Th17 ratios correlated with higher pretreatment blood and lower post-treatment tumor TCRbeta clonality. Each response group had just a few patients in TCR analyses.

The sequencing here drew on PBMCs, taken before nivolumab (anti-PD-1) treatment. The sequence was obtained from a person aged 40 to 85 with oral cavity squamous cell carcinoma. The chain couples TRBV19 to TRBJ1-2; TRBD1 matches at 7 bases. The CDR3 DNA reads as TGTGCCAGTCATCACGCGGGACAGAACTATGGCTACACCTTC. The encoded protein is CASHHAGQNYGYTF.